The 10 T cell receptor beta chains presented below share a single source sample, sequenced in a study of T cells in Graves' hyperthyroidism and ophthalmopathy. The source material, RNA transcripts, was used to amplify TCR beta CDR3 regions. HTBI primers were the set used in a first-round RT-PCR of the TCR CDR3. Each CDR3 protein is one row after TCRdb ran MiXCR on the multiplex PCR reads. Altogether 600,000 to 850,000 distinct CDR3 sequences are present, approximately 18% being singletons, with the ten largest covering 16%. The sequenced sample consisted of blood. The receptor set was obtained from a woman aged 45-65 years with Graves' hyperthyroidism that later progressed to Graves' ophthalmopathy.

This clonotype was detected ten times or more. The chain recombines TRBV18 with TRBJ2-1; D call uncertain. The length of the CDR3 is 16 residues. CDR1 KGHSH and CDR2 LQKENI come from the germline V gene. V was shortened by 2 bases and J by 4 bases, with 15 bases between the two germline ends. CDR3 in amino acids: CASSPLGIGAYNEQFF. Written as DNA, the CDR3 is TGTGCCAGCTCACCATTGGGCATCGGAGCTTACAATGAGCAGTTCTTC.

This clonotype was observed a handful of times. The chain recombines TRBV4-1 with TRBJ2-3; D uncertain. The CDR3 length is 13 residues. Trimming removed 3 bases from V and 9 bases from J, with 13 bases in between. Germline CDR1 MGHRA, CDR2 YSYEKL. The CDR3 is CASSQPDGNTQYF. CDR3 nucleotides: TGCGCCAGCAGCCAGCCAGACGGAAACACGCAGTATTTT.

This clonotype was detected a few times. The CDR3 DNA is TGTGCCAGCAGCTTAGGCATAAGCTCCTATAATTCACCCCTCCACTTT. It translates to CASSLGISSYNSPLHF. V gene TRBV7-2 combines with J gene TRBJ1-6; D gene unclear. The CDR3 runs to 16 residues. The germline gives CDR1 SGHTA, CDR2 FQGNSA. The germline V and J ends were trimmed by 1 base and 0 bases, with 7 bases remaining between them. The full variable domain, completed using reference TRBV7-2 and TRBJ1-6, is GAGVSQSPSNKVTEKGKDVELRCDPISGHTALYWYRQSLGQGLEFLIYFQGNSAPDKSGLPSDRFSAERTGGSVSTLTIQRTQQEDSAVYLCASSLGISSYNSPLHFGNGTRLTVT.

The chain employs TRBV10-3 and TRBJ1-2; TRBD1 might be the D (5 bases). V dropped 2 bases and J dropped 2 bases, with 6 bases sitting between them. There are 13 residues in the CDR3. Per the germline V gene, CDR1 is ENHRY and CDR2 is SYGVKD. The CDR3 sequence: CAISERGNYGYTF. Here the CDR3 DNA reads TGTGCCATCAGTGAGCGGGGGAACTATGGCTACACCTTC.

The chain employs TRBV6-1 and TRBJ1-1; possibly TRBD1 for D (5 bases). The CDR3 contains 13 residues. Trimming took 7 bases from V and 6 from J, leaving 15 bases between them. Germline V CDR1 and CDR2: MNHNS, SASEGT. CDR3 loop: CASTLRDVPEAFF. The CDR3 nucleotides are TGTGCCAGCACCTTACGGGACGTTCCTGAAGCTTTCTTT.

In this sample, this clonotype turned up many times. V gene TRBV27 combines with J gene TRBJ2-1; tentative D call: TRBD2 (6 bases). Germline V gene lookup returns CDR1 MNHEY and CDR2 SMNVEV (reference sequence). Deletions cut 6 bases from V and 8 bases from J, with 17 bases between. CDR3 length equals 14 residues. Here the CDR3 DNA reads TGTGCCAGCAGACGGTCGGGGGTCTGGGATGAGCAGTTCTTC. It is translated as CASRRSGVWDEQFF.

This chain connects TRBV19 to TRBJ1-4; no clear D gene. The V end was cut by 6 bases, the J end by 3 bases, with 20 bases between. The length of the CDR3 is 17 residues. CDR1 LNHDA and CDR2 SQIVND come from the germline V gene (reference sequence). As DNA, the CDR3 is TGTGCCAGTAGCCCACTCCCCGGCGCGTCTTCTAATGAAAAACTGTTTTTT. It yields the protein CASSPLPGASSNEKLFF.

The CDR3 coding sequence is TGTGCCAGAAGCAAGGCCGACGGGACCTACGAGCAGTACTTC. This encodes CARSKADGTYEQYF. The V gene is TRBV7-9, the J gene TRBJ2-7; D perhaps matches TRBD2 (5 bases). The V gene's germline CDR1 is SEHNR and CDR2 FQNEAQ (reference sequence). Trimming took off 9 bases at V and 2 bases at J, with 17 bases between the two ends. This CDR3 has 14 residues.

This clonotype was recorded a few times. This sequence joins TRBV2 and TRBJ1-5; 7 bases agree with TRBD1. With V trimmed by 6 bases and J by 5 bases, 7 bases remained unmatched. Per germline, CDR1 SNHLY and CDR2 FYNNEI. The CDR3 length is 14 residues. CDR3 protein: CASRAQGRDQPQHF. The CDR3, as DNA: TGTGCCAGCAGAGCACAGGGGCGTGATCAGCCCCAGCATTTT.

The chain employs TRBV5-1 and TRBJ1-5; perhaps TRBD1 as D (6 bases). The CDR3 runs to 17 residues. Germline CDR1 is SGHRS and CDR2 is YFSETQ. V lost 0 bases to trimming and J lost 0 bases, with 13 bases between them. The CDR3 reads CASSLGGHPYSNQPQHF. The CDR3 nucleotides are TGCGCCAGCAGCTTGGGGGGACATCCTTATAGCAATCAGCCCCAGCATTTT.